This T cell receptor beta chain is drawn from a study of T cell changes during pregnancy in multiple sclerosis (dated by TCRdb to between 2018 and 2021). The study in broad terms: The study looked at changes in the T cell repertoire across pregnancy in women with multiple sclerosis.

Library creation used the immunoSEQ multiplex PCR assay. In TCRdb, the immuneACCESS table is reduced to in-frame sequences with V and J assigned. These tables do not hold every clone; where another copy was compared, an unresolved V gene accounts for under half, and the others remain unexplained. Present in this sample are about 80,000 clones, about 91% of which were seen just once. Around 3% of the sample comes from the top ten. There are 15 amino acids in the CDR3, from cysteine to phenylalanine inclusive. The read is trimmed to its CDR3 DNA, 45 bases read in frame from base 1. Trimming leaves V shorter by 4 bases and J shorter by 6 bases, with the junction holding 6 bases beyond the gene matches. CDR1 SGHTA and CDR2 FQGNSA are derived from the germline V gene. As to this clone: The target of this receptor is not known. No base quality information exists; no much larger clone differs at one position.

The sequences come from peripheral blood, collected before pregnancy. This receptor chain uses TRBV7-2 and TRBJ2-1, with 10 central nucleotides matching TRBD2. The source is a female donor with multiple sclerosis, enrolled in a pregnancy study. The CDR3 protein sequence reads: CASSSGLAWSNEQFF. The bases read TGTGCCAGCAGCTCGGGACTAGCGTGGAGCAATGAGCAGTTCTTC.